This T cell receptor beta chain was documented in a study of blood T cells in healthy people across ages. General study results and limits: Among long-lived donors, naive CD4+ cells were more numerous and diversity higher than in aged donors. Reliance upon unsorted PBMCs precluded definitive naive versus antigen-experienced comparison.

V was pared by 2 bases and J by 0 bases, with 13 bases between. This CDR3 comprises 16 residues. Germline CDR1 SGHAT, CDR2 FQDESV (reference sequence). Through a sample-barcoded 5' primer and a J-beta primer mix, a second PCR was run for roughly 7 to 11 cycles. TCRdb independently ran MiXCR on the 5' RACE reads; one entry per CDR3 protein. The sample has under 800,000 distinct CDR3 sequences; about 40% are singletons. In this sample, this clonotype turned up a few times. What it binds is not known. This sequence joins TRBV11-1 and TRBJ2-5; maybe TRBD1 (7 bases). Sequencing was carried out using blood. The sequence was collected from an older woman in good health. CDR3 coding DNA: TGTGCCAGCAGCTTAAGAGGCGGGACAGACCAAGAGACCCAGTACTTC. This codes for CASSLRGGTDQETQYF. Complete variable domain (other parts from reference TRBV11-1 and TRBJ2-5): EAEVAQSPRYKITEKSQAVAFWCDPISGHATLYWYRQILGQGPELLVQFQDESVVDDSQLPKDRFSAERLKGVDSTLKIQPAELGDSAMYLCASSLRGGTDQETQYFGPGTRLLVL.